This T cell receptor (beta chain) was found in a study of T-cell memory formation after mild COVID-19. Study details: The TCR clusters were mostly specific to one donor.

This clonotype was seen repeatedly, ten times or more. What it binds is unknown. This CDR3 region has 14 residues. Deletions cut 5 bases from V and 4 bases from J, with 12 bases between. Germline values: CDR1 SNHLY, CDR2 FYNNEI. Study results and limitations: Among CD4+ contracting clones, most were CM and EM, and CD8+ ones EMRA. Some clones that responded were present in memory (sampled pre-infection), which suggests cross-reactive memory joined.

Researchers used 5'RACE with constant-segment primers to make TCR alpha and TCR beta cDNA libraries that carry sample barcodes and UMIs. One entry per CDR3 protein results from TCRdb running MiXCR on the 5' RACE reads. Of roughly 6,000 distinct CDR3 sequences detected, around a fifth appear once; the ten largest clones hold around 60%. Sequencing was done on a sample of PBMCs or a T cell subset sorted from them (not recorded which). The receptor's source is an adult woman who had mild COVID-19 (a few samples of this study predate the infection). Cell type and time point are not known. The chain carries TRBV2 and TRBJ1-5, with D perhaps TRBD1 (6 bases). CDR3 sequence reads: CASSKDRSNQPQHF. CDR3 DNA: TGTGCCAGCAGTAAGGACAGAAGTAATCAGCCCCAGCATTTT.